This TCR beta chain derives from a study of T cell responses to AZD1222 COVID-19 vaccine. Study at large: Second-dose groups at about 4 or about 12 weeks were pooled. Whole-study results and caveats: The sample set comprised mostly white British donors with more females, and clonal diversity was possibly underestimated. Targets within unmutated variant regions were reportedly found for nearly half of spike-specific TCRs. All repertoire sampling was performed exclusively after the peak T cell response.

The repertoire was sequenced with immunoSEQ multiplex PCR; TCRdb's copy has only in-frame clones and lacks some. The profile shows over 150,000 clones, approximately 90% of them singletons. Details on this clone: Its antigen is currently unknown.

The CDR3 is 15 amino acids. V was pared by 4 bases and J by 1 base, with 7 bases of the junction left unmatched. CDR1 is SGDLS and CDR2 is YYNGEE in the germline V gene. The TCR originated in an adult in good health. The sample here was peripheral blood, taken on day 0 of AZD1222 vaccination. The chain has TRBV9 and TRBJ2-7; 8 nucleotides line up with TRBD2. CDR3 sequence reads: CASSSSAGASYEQYF. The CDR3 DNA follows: TGTGCCAGCAGCTCCTCAGCGGGAGCTTCCTACGAGCAGTACTTC.